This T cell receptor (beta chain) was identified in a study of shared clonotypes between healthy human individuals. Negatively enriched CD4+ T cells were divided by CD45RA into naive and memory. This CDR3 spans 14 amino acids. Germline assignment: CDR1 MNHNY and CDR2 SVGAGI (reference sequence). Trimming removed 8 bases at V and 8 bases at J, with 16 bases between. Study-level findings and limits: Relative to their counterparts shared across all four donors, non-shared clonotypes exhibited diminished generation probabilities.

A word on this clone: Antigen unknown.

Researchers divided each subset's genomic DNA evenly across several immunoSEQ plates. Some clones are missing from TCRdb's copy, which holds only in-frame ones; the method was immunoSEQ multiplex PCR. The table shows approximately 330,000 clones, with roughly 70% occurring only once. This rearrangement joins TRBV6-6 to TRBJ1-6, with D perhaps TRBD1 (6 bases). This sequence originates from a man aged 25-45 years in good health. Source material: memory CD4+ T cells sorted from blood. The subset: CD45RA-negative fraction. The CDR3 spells CASGSGTFHSPLHF. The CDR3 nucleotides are TGTGCCAGCGGGAGCGGGACATTCCATTCACCCCTCCACTTT.